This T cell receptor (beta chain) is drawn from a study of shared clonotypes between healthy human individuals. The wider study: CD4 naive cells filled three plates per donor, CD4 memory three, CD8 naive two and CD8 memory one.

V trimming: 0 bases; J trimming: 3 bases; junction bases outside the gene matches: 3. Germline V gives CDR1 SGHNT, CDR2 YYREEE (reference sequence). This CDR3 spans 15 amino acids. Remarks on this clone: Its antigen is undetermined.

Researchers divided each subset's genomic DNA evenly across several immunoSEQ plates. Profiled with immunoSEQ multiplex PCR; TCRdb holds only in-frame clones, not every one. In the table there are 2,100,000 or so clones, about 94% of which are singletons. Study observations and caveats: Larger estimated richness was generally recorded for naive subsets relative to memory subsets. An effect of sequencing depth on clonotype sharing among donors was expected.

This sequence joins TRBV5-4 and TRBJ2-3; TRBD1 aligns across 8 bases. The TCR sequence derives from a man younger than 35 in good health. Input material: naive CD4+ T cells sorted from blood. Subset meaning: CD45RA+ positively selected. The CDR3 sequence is CASSLAGQVTDTQYF. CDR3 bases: TGTGCCAGCAGCTTGGCGGGACAGGTGACAGATACGCAGTATTTT.